This TCR beta chain came from a study of tumor and adjacent non-tumor tissue in lung cancer. Study context: There were fewer than 15 adenocarcinoma, a couple of squamous cell carcinoma and 1 small cell lung cancer cases.

Findings and caveats of the study: Higher tumor TCR diversity was associated with shorter survival. Tumor tissue had significantly higher TCR diversity than normal lung. Top 100 clones took a larger repertoire share in normal lung.

The template was RNA from unsorted bulk tissue. More than 3 cm separated this lung sample from the edge of the tumor. The library came from three nested PCR rounds adapted from ARM-PCR protocols. TCRdb recomputed calls from the multiplex PCR reads with MiXCR, one row per CDR3 protein. The sample carries about 60,000 distinct CDR3 sequences, about 55% recorded once. This clonotype occurred many times. Its cognate antigen is unknown. The CDR3 extends over 13 amino acids. Germline trimming cut 6 bases from V and 6 bases from J; bases unmatched to any gene: 8. Germline CDR1 SQVTM, CDR2 ANQGSEA. Material for sequencing was distant non-tumor lung tissue. The TCR sequence derives from a man aged 65 to 79 with non-small cell lung cancer. This chain uses TRBV29-1 with TRBJ2-3; 8 bases fit TRBD1. The DNA for the CDR3 is TGCAGCGTGGATGCGGACAGGGCCGATACGCAGTATTTT. This codes for CSVDADRADTQYF.